A single sample gave rise to the 4 T cell receptor beta chains below, sequenced in a study of cytomegalovirus exposure and HLA in healthy donors. The PCR employed 60 Vbeta primers together with 13 Jbeta primers. The repertoire was sequenced with immunoSEQ multiplex PCR; TCRdb's copy has only in-frame clones and lacks some. The sample records some 140,000 clones, 60% to 85% being singletons. What was sequenced was PBMCs. The receptors come from a man aged 25-40 years in good health and CMV-seronegative.

V gene TRBV6-5 combines with J gene TRBJ1-1; 8 bases are a match to TRBD1. The CDR3 totals 15 residues. From germline, CDR1 is MNHEY and CDR2 SVGAGI. V was clipped by 6 bases and J by 5 bases; unmatched bases: 11. CDR3 protein: CASSPTGVVRTEAFF. In DNA form, the CDR3 reads TGTGCCAGCAGCCCGACAGGGGTGGTAAGAACTGAAGCTTTCTTT.

The chain combines TRBV9 with TRBJ1-3; TRBD1 aligns across 9 bases. This CDR3 is built from 17 residues. Germline CDR1 reads SGDLS; CDR2 reads YYNGEE. V trimming: 3 bases; J trimming: 4 bases; junction bases outside the gene matches: 11. CDR3 in DNA: TGTGCCAGCAGCGCATCATTTTTCGGACAGGGGGGAAACACCATATATTTT. Protein product: CASSASFFGQGGNTIYF.

This clone was seen only a few times. J is TRBJ2-7 and V is TRBV20-1, with D hard to call. CDR3 length: 11 residues. From germline, CDR1 is DFQATT and CDR2 SNEGSKA (reference sequence). The ends were cut back, 6 bases at V and 3 bases at J, with 9 bases in the middle. CDR3 protein: CSAFLSYEQYF. CDR3 bases: TGCAGTGCGTTCCTAAGCTACGAGCAGTACTTC.

Details on this clone: Because the CDR3's place on the DNA is in doubt, the DNA is left out and the CDR3 is given as listed by TCRdb. V usage is TRBV7-2 and J usage is TRBJ2-7; TRBD2, the table's D call, was not compared with the DNA. Germline loops: CDR1 SGHTA, CDR2 FQGNSA. The length of the CDR3 is 14 amino acids, counting both ends. The CDR3 reads CASSLWAGGAEQHF.